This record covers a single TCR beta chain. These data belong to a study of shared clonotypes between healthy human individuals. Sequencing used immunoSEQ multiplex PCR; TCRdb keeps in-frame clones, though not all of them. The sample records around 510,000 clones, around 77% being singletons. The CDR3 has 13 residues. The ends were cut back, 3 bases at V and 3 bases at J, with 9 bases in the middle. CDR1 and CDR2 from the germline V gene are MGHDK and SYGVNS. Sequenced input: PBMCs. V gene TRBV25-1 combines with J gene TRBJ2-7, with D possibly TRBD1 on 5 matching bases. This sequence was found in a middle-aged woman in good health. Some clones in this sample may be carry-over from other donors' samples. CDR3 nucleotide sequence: TGTGCCAGCAGTGACAGGGATCGCTACGAGCAGTACTTC. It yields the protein CASSDRDRYEQYF.